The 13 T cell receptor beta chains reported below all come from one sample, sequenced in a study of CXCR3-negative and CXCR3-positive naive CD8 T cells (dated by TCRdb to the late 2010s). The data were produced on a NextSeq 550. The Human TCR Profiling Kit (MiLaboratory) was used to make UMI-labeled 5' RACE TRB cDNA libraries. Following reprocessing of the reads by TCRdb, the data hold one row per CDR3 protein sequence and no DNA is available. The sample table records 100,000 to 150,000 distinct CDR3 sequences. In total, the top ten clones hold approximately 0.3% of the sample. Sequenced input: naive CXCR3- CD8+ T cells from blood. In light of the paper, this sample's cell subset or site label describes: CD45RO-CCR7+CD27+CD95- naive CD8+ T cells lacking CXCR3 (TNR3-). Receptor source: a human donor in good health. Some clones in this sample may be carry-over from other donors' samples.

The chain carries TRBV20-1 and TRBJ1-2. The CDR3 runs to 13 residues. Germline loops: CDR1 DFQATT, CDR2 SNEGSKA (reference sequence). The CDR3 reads CSARAGSNYGYTF.

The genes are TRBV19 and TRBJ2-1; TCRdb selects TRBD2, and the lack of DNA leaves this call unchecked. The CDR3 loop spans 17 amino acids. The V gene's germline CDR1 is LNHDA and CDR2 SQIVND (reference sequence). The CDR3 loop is CASSFGLAGVTYNEQFF.

CDR3 residues: CASSLSMGFAGGDTQYF. The J gene is TRBJ2-3, the V gene TRBV27; checking the TCRdb D call of TRBD2 is not possible without DNA. The CDR3 totals 17 residues. Germline V lookup: CDR1 MNHEY, CDR2 SMNVEV (reference sequence).

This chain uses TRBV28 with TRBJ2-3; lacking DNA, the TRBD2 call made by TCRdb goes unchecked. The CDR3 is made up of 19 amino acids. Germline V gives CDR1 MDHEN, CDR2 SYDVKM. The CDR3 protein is CASSLGGDFLSPSTDTQYF.

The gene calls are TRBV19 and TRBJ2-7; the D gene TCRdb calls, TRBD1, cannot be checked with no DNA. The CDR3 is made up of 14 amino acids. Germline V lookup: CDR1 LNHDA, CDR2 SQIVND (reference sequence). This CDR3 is CASAWGQGAYEQYF. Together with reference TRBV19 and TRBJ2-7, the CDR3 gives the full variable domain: DGGITQSPKYLFRKEGQNVTLSCEQNLNHDAMYWYRQDPGQGLRLIYYSQIVNDFQKGDIAEGYSVSREKKESFPLTVTSAQKNPTAFYLCASAWGQGAYEQYFGPGTRLTVT.

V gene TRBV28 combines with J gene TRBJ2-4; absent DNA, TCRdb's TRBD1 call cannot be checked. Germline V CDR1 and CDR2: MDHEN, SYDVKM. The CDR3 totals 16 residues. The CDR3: CASSFRDSLAKNIQYF.

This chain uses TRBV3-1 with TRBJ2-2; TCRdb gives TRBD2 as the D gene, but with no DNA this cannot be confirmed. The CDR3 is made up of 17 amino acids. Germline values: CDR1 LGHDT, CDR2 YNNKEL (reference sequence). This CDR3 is CASSQVTSGIFFGELFF.

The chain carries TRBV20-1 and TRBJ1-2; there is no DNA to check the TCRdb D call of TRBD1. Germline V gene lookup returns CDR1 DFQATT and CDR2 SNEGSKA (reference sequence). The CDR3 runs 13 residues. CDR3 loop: CSAREQGDYGYTF.

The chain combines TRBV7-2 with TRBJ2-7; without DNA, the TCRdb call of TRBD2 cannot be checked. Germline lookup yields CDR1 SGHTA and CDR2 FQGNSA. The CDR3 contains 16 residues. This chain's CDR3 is CASSSQTYSGSYEQYF.

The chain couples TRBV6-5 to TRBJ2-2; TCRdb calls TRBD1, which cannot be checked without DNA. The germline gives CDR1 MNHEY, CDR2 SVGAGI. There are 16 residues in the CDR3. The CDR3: CASSYSNNRGTGELFF.

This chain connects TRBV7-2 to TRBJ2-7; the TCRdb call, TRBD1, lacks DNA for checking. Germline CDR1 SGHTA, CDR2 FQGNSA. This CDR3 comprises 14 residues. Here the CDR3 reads CASSFEYRGGEQYF. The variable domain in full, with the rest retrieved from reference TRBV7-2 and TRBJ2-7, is GAGVSQSPSNKVTEKGKDVELRCDPISGHTALYWYRQSLGQGLEFLIYFQGNSAPDKSGLPSDRFSAERTGGSVSTLTIQRTQQEDSAVYLCASSFEYRGGEQYFGPGTRLTVT.

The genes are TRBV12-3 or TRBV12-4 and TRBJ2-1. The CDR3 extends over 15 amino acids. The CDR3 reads CASSLSLALYNEQFF.

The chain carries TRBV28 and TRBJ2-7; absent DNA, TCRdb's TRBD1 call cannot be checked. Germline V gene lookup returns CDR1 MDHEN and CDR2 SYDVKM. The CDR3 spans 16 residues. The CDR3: CASSLLDSPITYEQYF. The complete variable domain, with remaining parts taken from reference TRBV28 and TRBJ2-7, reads DVKVTQSSRYLVKRTGEKVFLECVQDMDHENMFWYRQDPGLGLRLIYFSYDVKMKEKGDIPEGYSVSREKKERFSLILESASTNQTSMYLCASSLLDSPITYEQYFGPGTRLTVT.